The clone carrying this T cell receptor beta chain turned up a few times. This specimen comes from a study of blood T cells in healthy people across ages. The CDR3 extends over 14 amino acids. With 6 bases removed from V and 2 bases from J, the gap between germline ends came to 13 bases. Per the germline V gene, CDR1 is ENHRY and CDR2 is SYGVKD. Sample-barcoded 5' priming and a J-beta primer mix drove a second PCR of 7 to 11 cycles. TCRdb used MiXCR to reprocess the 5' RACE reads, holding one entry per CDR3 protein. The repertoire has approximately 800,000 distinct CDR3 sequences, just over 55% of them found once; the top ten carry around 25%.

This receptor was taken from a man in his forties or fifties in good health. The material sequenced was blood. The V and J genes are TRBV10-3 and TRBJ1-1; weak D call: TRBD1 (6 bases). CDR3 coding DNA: TGTGCCATCAGGACCGGGACAACTAACACTGAAGCTTTCTTT. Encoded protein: CAIRTGTTNTEAFF.